One sample yielded the 24 T cell receptor beta chains listed below, sequenced in a study of Tregs in tolerant kidney transplant recipients. Sequencing was performed with immunoSEQ multiplex PCR; in TCRdb, only in-frame clones are kept and a portion is missing. The table for this sample gives about 52,000 clones. Sequenced here: CD4+ T cells from blood, sampled before the transplant. The source of these receptors is a human donor who received a combined kidney and bone marrow transplant.

Concerning this clone: The read falls 3 residues short of the CDR3 end, and the missing part is taken from the germline J gene. The rearrangement uses TRBV5-1 and TRBJ2-3; TRBD2 agrees at 8 bases. V gave up 7 bases and J gave up 1 base; unmatched junction bases: 5. Per the germline V gene, CDR1 is SGHRS and CDR2 is YFSETQ. CDR3 length equals 14 residues. The CDR3 sequence is CASGAGVGTDTQYF. The covered CDR3 bases are TGCGCCAGCGGAGCGGGAGTCGGCACAGATACG.

As to this clone: The CDR3 goes on 3 residues after the read ends, and that part is filled in from the germline J gene. The rearrangement links TRBV18 to TRBJ1-1, with TRBD1 identical over 10 bases. The germline V gene has CDR1 KGHSH and CDR2 LQKENI. The CDR3 loop spans 14 amino acids. Incomplete CDR3 DNA: TGTGCCAGCTCACCAGGAGGGACAGGGGCAGAG. Protein product: CASSPGGTGAE. The whole CDR3 sequence is CASSPGGTGAEAFF.

Details on this clone: The DNA ends 3 residues before the CDR3 does, and the rest of the CDR3 is filled in from the germline J gene. The rearrangement uses TRBV6-2 or TRBV6-3 and TRBJ2-3; a possible D gene is TRBD2 (7 bases). The CDR3 is made up of 16 amino acids. Germline loops: CDR1 MNHEY, CDR2 SVGEGT. The V gene lost 6 bases and the J gene lost 1 base, with 17 bases spanning the gap. The DNA read from the CDR3 is TGTGCCAGCAGGGGGGGGCGACTCATCGGCACAGATACG. Amino acid sequence: CASRGGRLIGTDT. The full CDR3 reads CASRGGRLIGTDTQYF.

Of note for this clone: The read is 3 residues too short to cover the CDR3 end, so that end is filled in from the germline J gene. This sequence joins TRBV2 and TRBJ2-1; TRBD2 aligns across 14 bases. The length of the CDR3 is 16 residues. Germline-derived CDR1 and CDR2 are SNHLY and FYNNEI. The V segment lost 6 bases and the J segment 2 bases; nucleotides outside the gene matches: 3. The chain's CDR3 is CASRGLAGDTYNEQFF. Incomplete CDR3 DNA: TGTGCCAGCAGGGGACTAGCGGGGGACACCTACAATGAG.

Notes on this clone: The read comes to an end 3 residues before the CDR3 does, leaving the germline J gene to fill in the end. The rearrangement links TRBV7-9 to TRBJ2-3; 8 bases agree with TRBD2. Germline CDR1 reads SEHNR; CDR2 reads FQNEAQ (reference sequence). This CDR3 has 14 residues. V shed 8 bases, J shed 3 bases, and the junction held 7 bases outside the gene matches. The CDR3 protein is CASSLAGGTDTQYF. CDR3 DNA (partial): TGTGCCAGCTCCCTCGCGGGAGGAACAGATACG.

Notes on this clone: The read falls 3 residues short of the CDR3 end, and the missing part is taken from the germline J gene. The chain carries TRBV7-2 and TRBJ2-7, with TRBD1 matching 8 bases. Unmatched junction bases numbered 3, after V lost 5 bases and J lost 0 bases. The CDR3 has 14 amino acids. Germline-derived CDR1 and CDR2 are SGHTA and FQGNSA. This chain's CDR3 is CASSKDRGSYEQYF. The covered CDR3 bases are TGTGCCAGCAGCAAAGACAGGGGCTCCTACGAG.

Notes on this clone: The CDR3 goes on 3 residues after the read ends, and that part is filled in from the germline J gene. The J gene is TRBJ2-5, the V gene TRBV20-1; 7 bases align to TRBD2. The CDR3 runs to 13 residues. Germline assignment: CDR1 DFQATT and CDR2 SNEGSKA (reference sequence). The trim removed 7 bases at V and 4 bases at J, leaving 9 bases unmatched. The CDR3 is CSGTGREGETQYF. CDR3 DNA (partial): TGCAGTGGCACGGGGAGGGAGGGAGAGACC.

On this clone itself: The CDR3 extends 3 residues past the end of the read, so its final part is completed from the germline J gene. This chain joins TRBV2 and TRBJ2-3; the D gene is possibly TRBD2 (5 bases). V lost 3 bases, J lost 0 bases, and 10 bases lay in between. CDR3 length: 15 residues. From germline, CDR1 is SNHLY and CDR2 FYNNEI. The CDR3 is CASSDSEDSTDTQYF. The CDR3 DNA, read in part, is TGTGCCAGCAGTGATAGCGAGGATAGCACAGATACG.

About this clone: The CDR3 end falls 3 residues outside the read, so it is completed with the germline J gene. The gene calls are TRBV5-6 and TRBJ2-3; TRBD1 might be the D (5 bases). CDR1 SGHDT and CDR2 YYEEEE come from the germline V gene. The CDR3 spans 14 residues. Trimming took off 4 bases at V and 6 bases at J, with 15 bases between the two ends. The CDR3 loop is CASSGAGFPDTQYF. CDR3 DNA, as far as it was read: TGTGCCAGCAGCGGAGCAGGGTTCCCGGATACG.

Note on this clone: The read comes to an end 3 residues before the CDR3 does, leaving the germline J gene to fill in the end. The chain joins TRBV2 to TRBJ2-7; weak D call: TRBD1 (5 bases). The CDR3 extends over 15 amino acids. CDR1 is SNHLY, CDR2 FYNNEI, per germline. V lost 7 bases to trimming and J lost 3 bases, with 19 bases between them. The covered CDR3 bases are TGTGCCAGCAACCAGGACACCCTTGGAGTCTACGAG. Its protein is CASNQDTLGVYE. The entire CDR3 protein reads CASNQDTLGVYEQYF.

About this clone: The sequenced fragment ends 3 residues before the CDR3 boundary, so the rest is inferred from the germline J gene. This chain joins TRBV6-2 or TRBV6-3 and TRBJ2-3, with 9 positions matching TRBD1. CDR1 is MNHEY and CDR2 is SVGEGT in the germline V gene. The ends lost 0 bases at V and 3 bases at J; junction bases unmatched: 4. This CDR3 is 16 amino acids long. CDR3 DNA, as far as it was read: TGTGCCAGCAGTTACTCGGACAGGGGTTCGACAGATACG. This translates into CASSYSDRGSTDT. The whole CDR3 is CASSYSDRGSTDTQYF.

For this clone: Read sequence stops 3 residues before the CDR3 end, and the germline J gene provides the missing end. The rearrangement joins TRBV29-1 to TRBJ1-5, with D unresolved. The CDR3 has 13 amino acids. Trimming stripped 4 bases from V and 7 bases from J, with 14 bases between. CDR1 and CDR2 (germline): SQVTM, ANQGSEA. CDR3 in amino acids: CSVVGDPGQPQHF. The sequenced part of the CDR3 DNA is TGCAGCGTTGTGGGCGACCCGGGGCAGCCC. The full variable domain, its missing parts supplied by reference TRBV29-1 and TRBJ1-5, is SAVISQKPSRDICQRGTSLTIQCQVDSQVTMMFWYRQQPGQSLTLIATANQGSEATYESGFVIDKFPISRPNLTFSTLTVSNMSPEDSSIYLCSVVGDPGQPQHFGDGTRLSIL.

Notes on this clone: The read is 3 residues too short to cover the CDR3 end, so that end is filled in from the germline J gene. The chain has TRBV20-1 and TRBJ1-4; 7 nucleotides line up with TRBD1. The CDR3 is made up of 15 amino acids. Germline CDR1 is DFQATT and CDR2 is SNEGSKA (reference sequence). Trimming took 3 bases from V and 8 from J; bases not matched to a gene: 12. CDR3 region: CSARPLDRRSEKLFF. The DNA read from the CDR3 is TGCAGTGCTAGGCCCCTGGACAGGCGGTCCGAAAAA.

With respect to this clone: The read halts 3 residues ahead of the CDR3 end, with the missing end drawn from the germline J gene. The rearrangement uses TRBV20-1 and TRBJ1-4; D gene unclear. This CDR3 has 13 residues. The germline CDR1 and CDR2 sequences are DFQATT and SNEGSKA (reference sequence). The V gene lost 4 bases and the J gene lost 6 bases, with 12 bases spanning the gap. The CDR3 bases that were read are TGCAGTGCTAACGGTGACACCTATGAAAAA. This gives the protein CSANGDTYEK. The full-length CDR3 reads as CSANGDTYEKLFF.

The CDR3 DNA, read in part, is TGCGCCAGCAGCTTGGTAGGCAGGGCTCTTTCGTATGGC. Protein sequence: CASSLVGRALSYG. The entire CDR3 protein is CASSLVGRALSYGYTF. This chain uses TRBV5-1 with TRBJ1-2, with TRBD1 as a possible D gene (5 bases). The DNA ends 3 residues before the CDR3 does, and the rest of the CDR3 is filled in from the germline J gene. V shed 0 bases and J shed 5 bases, with 17 bases lying between them. Germline assignment: CDR1 SGHRS and CDR2 YFSETQ. This CDR3 has 16 amino acids.

As concerns this clone: The read finishes 3 residues shy of the CDR3 end, and the germline J gene is used to complete it. V usage is TRBV19 and J usage is TRBJ2-1; D might be TRBD1 (7 bases). Germline V gene sequence: CDR1 LNHDA, CDR2 SQIVND (reference sequence). CDR3 size: 16 residues. The V and J ends lost 3 bases and 0 bases respectively, with 12 bases between them. The CDR3 sequence is CASSMGQGGSYNEQFF. The CDR3 DNA, read in part, is TGTGCCAGTAGTATGGGGCAGGGGGGCTCCTACAATGAG.

Turning to this clone: The sequence runs out 3 residues before the end of the CDR3; the remainder is reconstructed from the germline J gene. The chain uses TRBV19 and TRBJ1-5; weak D call: TRBD1 (5 bases). Germline loops: CDR1 LNHDA, CDR2 SQIVND (reference sequence). CDR3 size: 14 residues. Trimming took 1 base from V and 7 from J, leaving 11 bases between them. The CDR3 DNA, read in part, is TGTGCCAGTAGTATAGTCCCGGGGGGACAGCCC. Protein: CASSIVPGGQP. The full CDR3 reads CASSIVPGGQPQHF.

Of note for this clone: The CDR3 end falls 3 residues outside the read, so it is completed with the germline J gene. The chain has TRBV2 and TRBJ2-1, with TRBD2 identical over 12 bases. The CDR3 extends over 14 amino acids. V was clipped by 6 bases and J by 7 bases; unmatched bases: 4. Germline CDR1 reads SNHLY; CDR2 reads FYNNEI. CDR3 protein: CASRWTSGANEQFF. The part of the CDR3 DNA that was read is TGTGCCAGCAGATGGACTAGCGGGGCAAATGAG.

Comments on this clone: The sequenced fragment ends 3 residues before the CDR3 boundary, so the rest is inferred from the germline J gene. This sequence joins TRBV5-1 and TRBJ2-6, with 10 bases fitting TRBD1. The V segment lost 3 bases and the J segment 1 base; nucleotides outside the gene matches: 16. The CDR3 has 21 residues. Germline V gives CDR1 SGHRS, CDR2 YFSETQ. The CDR3 DNA, read in part, is TGCGCCAGCAGCTCCCCGCCCCCACCCCAGGACAGGGGGTCTGGGGCCAACGTC. The encoded protein is CASSSPPPPQDRGSGANV. The complete CDR3 protein is CASSSPPPPQDRGSGANVLTF.

For this clone: The read ends 3 residues shy of where the CDR3 ends; the end is completed using the germline J gene. The rearrangement joins TRBV18 to TRBJ1-5, with D perhaps matching TRBD1 (6 bases). The length of the CDR3 is 15 residues. Trimming took 3 bases from V and 7 from J, leaving 16 bases between them. CDR1 is KGHSH, CDR2 LQKENI, per germline. The sequenced part of the CDR3 DNA is TGTGCCAGCTCACCCCAGTCGGGGGGCGGGCAGCCC. Its protein is CASSPQSGGGQP. The whole CDR3 sequence is CASSPQSGGGQPQHF.

The CDR3 reads CASSPLTGRAAEAFF. The sequenced CDR3 bases are TGTGCCAGCTCACCACTGACAGGGCGGGCGGCTGAA. V gene TRBV18 combines with J gene TRBJ1-1; 7 bases are shared with TRBD1. Read data end 3 residues before the CDR3 end; the end is taken from the germline J gene. CDR3 length: 15 residues. V shed 1 base, J shed 6 bases, and the junction held 8 bases outside the gene matches. CDR1 and CDR2 (germline): KGHSH, LQKENI.

CDR3 sequence: CASNGPETPTYEQYF. The CDR3 bases that were read are TGTGCCAGCAATGGGCCAGAGACACCGACCTACGAG. V and J are TRBV6-2 or TRBV6-3 and TRBJ2-7; D is ambiguous. Read data end 3 residues before the CDR3 end; the end is taken from the germline J gene. This CDR3 contains 15 residues. Looked up from germline, CDR1 is MNHEY and CDR2 is SVGEGT. V lost 7 bases and J lost 2, with 18 bases in between.

Comments on this clone: The missing CDR3 end, 3 residues past where the read stops, is filled in from the germline J gene. The V and J genes are TRBV6-1 and TRBJ1-6; unclear D gene. Trimming shortened V by 1 base and J by 6 bases, and 10 bases separated the two germline ends. The CDR3 length is 15 residues. Germline V gives CDR1 MNHNS, CDR2 SASEGT. The CDR3 spells CASSEDHSLNSPLHF. Incomplete CDR3 DNA: TGTGCCAGCAGTGAAGATCACAGTCTTAATTCACCC.

As to this clone: The read terminates 3 residues ahead of where the CDR3 ends, so the germline J gene completes it. The V gene is TRBV19, the J gene TRBJ1-5; no definite D call. The CDR3 spans 18 residues. CDR1 LNHDA and CDR2 SQIVND come from the germline V gene (reference sequence). The V end lost 1 base, the J end lost 0 bases, and 16 bases lay between the germline ends. Incomplete CDR3 DNA: TGTGCCAGTAGTATAGGAGAGAACAGTTGGTATAGCAATCAGCCC. Translation: CASSIGENSWYSNQP. The CDR3 in its entirety is CASSIGENSWYSNQPQHF.